The next 10 T cell receptor beta chains were all read from a single sample in a study of cytomegalovirus exposure and HLA in healthy donors. Profiled with immunoSEQ multiplex PCR; TCRdb holds only in-frame clones, not every one. The table records 250,000 to 300,000 clones, 65% to 90% of them present only once. Material: PBMCs. The receptors come from a woman between 18 and 30 years old in good health and CMV-seronegative.

The V call is TRBV5-6, the J call TRBJ1-5; 8 bases are a match to TRBD1. Trimming cost V 4 bases and J 6 bases; bases outside gene matches: 12. The CDR3 length is 16 residues. Germline V gene lookup returns CDR1 SGHDT and CDR2 YYEEEE. CDR3: CASSLLAGTGIQPQHF. CDR3 bases: TGTGCCAGCAGCCTTTTAGCCGGGACAGGAATTCAGCCCCAGCATTTT.

J is TRBJ2-3 and V is TRBV28, with TRBD2 as a possible D gene (6 bases). Germline values: CDR1 MDHEN, CDR2 SYDVKM. This CDR3 is built from 18 residues. V was clipped by 3 bases and J by 1 base, with 20 bases between them. This chain's CDR3 is CASSLESGAGLGTDTQYF. The CDR3 bases are TGTGCCAGCAGTTTGGAATCAGGAGCGGGCCTCGGCACAGATACGCAGTATTTT.

This clone was observed a few times. V gene TRBV18 combines with J gene TRBJ2-2, with 8 bases identical to TRBD2. Germline V gene sequence: CDR1 KGHSH, CDR2 LQKENI. CDR3 length: 15 residues. With 3 bases clipped from V and 7 bases from J, the junction kept 7 bases outside the gene matches. CDR3 nucleotide sequence: TGTGCCAGCTCACCTCGGGAGGGAGATGTCGGGGAGCTGTTTTTT. Amino acid sequence: CASSPREGDVGELFF. The full variable domain, its missing parts supplied by reference TRBV18 and TRBJ2-2, is NAGVMQNPRHLVRRRGQEARLRCSPMKGHSHVYWYRQLPEEGLKFMVYLQKENIIDESGMPKERFSAEFPKEGPSILRIQQVVRGDSAAYFCASSPREGDVGELFFGEGSRLTVL.

The rearrangement links TRBV7-3 to TRBJ2-2; weak D call: TRBD1 (6 bases). Germline values: CDR1 SGHTA, CDR2 FQGTGA. The V end lost 6 bases, the J end lost 7 bases, and 15 bases lay between the germline ends. CDR3 length equals 14 residues. CDR3 amino acids: CASRQGQTDGELFF. In DNA form, the CDR3 reads TGTGCCAGCAGGCAGGGACAAACAGACGGGGAGCTGTTTTTT.

The rearrangement uses TRBV7-2 and TRBJ2-7, with 9 nucleotides matching TRBD1. Per germline, CDR1 SGHTA and CDR2 FQGNSA. J gave up 2 bases and V 4 bases, and 9 bases lay outside the gene matches. The CDR3 is 16 amino acids. The CDR3 spells CASSYGTGMVTYEQYF. As DNA, the CDR3 is TGTGCCAGCAGCTATGGGACAGGGATGGTCACCTACGAGCAGTACTTC.

The CDR3 DNA follows: TGTGCCAGCAGGACTAGCGGGGTTTACGAGCAGTACTTC. It yields the protein CASRTSGVYEQYF. The chain uses TRBV6-5 and TRBJ2-7; the match to TRBD2 covers 11 bases. With 6 bases clipped from V and 4 bases from J, the junction kept 2 bases outside the gene matches. The CDR3 runs to 13 residues. From germline, CDR1 is MNHEY and CDR2 SVGAGI.

This sequence joins TRBV4-1 and TRBJ2-2; D perhaps matches TRBD2 (5 bases). V was clipped by 0 bases and J by 4 bases, with 9 bases between them. CDR3 length equals 15 residues. From germline, CDR1 is MGHRA and CDR2 YSYEKL. In DNA form, the CDR3 reads TGCGCCAGCAGCCAAGAACGGGCGGGCACCGGGGAGCTGTTTTTT. This encodes CASSQERAGTGELFF.

In this sample, this clone turned up once. The chain links TRBV4-1 to TRBJ1-2; 10 nucleotides agree with TRBD1. Trimming cost V 1 base and J 4 bases; bases outside gene matches: 3. Germline values: CDR1 MGHRA, CDR2 YSYEKL. CDR3 length equals 15 residues. CDR3 residues: CASSQVGTGAYGYTF. The CDR3 coding sequence is TGCGCCAGCAGCCAAGTAGGGACAGGGGCCTATGGCTACACCTTC.

The rearrangement uses TRBV7-6 and TRBJ1-1; tentatively, D is TRBD1 (6 bases). The CDR3 contains 13 residues. Trimming cost V 1 base and J 7 bases, with 10 bases left between them. Germline assignment: CDR1 SGHVS and CDR2 FNYEAQ. In DNA form, the CDR3 reads TGTGCCAGCAGCTTAGTTGGACAGAATGAAGCTTTCTTT. Its translation is CASSLVGQNEAFF.

The chain has TRBV5-4 and TRBJ1-2; tentatively, D is TRBD1 (5 bases). Trimming removed 0 bases at V and 7 bases at J, with 16 bases between. This CDR3 has 15 amino acids. CDR1 and CDR2 (germline): SGHNT, YYREEE (reference sequence). The CDR3 reads CASSLDFQGLGGYTF. The CDR3 nucleotides are TGTGCCAGCAGCTTGGATTTTCAGGGTTTGGGTGGCTACACCTTC.